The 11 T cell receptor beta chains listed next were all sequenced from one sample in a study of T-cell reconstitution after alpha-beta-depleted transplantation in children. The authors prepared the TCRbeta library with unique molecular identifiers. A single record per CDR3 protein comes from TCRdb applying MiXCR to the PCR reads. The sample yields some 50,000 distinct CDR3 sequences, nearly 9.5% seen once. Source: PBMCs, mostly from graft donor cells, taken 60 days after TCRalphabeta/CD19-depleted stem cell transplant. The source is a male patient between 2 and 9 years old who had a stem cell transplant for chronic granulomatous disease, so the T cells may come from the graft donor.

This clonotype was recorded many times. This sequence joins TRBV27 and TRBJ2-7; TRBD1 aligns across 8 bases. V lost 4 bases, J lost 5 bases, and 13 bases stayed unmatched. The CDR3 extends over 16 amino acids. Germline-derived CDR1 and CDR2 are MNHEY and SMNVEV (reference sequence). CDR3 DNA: TGTGCCAGCAGTTATGCCGGAGGGCAGGGGGCGAACGAGCAGTACTTC. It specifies CASSYAGGQGANEQYF.

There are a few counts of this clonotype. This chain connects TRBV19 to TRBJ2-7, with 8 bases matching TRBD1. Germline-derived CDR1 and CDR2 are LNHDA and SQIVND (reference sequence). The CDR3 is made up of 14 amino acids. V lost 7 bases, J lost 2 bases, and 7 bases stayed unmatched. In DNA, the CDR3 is TGTGCCAGTATCCTTTACAGGGGGACCTACGAGCAGTACTTC. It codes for CASILYRGTYEQYF.

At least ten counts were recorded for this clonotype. The CDR3 is CSEGDLRDTQYF. For the CDR3, the DNA is TGCAGCGAAGGGGACCTTCGAGATACGCAGTATTTT. The chain has TRBV29-1 and TRBJ2-3; D may be TRBD1 or TRBD2 (5 bases each). Germline loops: CDR1 SQVTM, CDR2 ANQGSEA. The CDR3 covers 12 residues. Trimming shortened V by 7 bases and J by 5 bases, and 13 bases separated the two germline ends.

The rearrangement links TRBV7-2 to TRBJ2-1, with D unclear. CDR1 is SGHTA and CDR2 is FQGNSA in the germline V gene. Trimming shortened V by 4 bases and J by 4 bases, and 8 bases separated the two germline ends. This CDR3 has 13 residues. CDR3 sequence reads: CASSSLIYNEQFF. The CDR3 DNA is TGTGCCAGCAGCTCCTTAATATACAATGAGCAGTTCTTC.

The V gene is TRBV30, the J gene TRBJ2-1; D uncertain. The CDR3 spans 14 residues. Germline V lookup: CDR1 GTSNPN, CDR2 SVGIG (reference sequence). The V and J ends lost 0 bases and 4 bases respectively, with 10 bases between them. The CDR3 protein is CAWSVNVRYNEQFF. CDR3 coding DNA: TGTGCCTGGAGTGTCAACGTACGATACAATGAGCAGTTCTTC.

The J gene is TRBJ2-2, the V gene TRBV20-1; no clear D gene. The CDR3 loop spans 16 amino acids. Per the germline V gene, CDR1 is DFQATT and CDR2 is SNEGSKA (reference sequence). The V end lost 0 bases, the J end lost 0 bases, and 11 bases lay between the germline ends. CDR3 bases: TGCAGTGCTAGAGATCCGCGACAAGCGAACACCGGGGAGCTGTTTTTT. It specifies CSARDPRQANTGELFF.

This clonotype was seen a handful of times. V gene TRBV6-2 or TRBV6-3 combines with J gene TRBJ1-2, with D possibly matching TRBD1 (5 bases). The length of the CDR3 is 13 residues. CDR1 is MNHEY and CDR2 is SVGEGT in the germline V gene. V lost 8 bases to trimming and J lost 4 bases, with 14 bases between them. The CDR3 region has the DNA TGTGCCAGCGCACCGACAGACTTCTATGGCTACACCTTC. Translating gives CASAPTDFYGYTF.

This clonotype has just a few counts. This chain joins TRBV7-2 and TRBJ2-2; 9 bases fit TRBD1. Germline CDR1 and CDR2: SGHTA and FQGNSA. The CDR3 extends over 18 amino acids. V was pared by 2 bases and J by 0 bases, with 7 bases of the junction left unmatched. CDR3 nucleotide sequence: TGTGCCAGCAGCTTACCGTACCGGACAGGGGCGAACACCGGGGAGCTGTTTTTT. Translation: CASSLPYRTGANTGELFF.

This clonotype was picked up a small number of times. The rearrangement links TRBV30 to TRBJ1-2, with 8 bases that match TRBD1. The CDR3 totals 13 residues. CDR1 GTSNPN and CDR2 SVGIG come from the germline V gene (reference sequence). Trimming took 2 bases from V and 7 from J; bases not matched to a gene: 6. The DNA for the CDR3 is TGTGCCTGGAGTCCCCAGGGGGCGCTTGGCTACACCTTC. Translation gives CAWSPQGALGYTF.

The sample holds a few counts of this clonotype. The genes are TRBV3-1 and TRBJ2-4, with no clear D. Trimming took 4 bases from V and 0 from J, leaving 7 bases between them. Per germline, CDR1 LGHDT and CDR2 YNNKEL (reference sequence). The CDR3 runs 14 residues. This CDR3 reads CASSPRLAKNIQYF. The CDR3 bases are TGTGCCAGCAGCCCGCGACTAGCCAAAAACATTCAGTACTTC. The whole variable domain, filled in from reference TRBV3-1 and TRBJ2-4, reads DTAVSQTPKYLVTQMGNDKSIKCEQNLGHDTMYWYKQDSKKFLKIMFSYNNKELIINETVPNRFSPKSPDKAHLNLHINSLELGDSAVYFCASSPRLAKNIQYFGAGTRLSVL.

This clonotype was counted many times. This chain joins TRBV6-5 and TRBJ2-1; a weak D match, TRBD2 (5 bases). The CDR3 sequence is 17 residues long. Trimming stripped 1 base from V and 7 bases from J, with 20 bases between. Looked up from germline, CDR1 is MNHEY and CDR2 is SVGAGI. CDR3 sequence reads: CASSYWPLEGGSNEQFF. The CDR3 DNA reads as TGTGCCAGCAGTTACTGGCCACTAGAAGGAGGTTCGAATGAGCAGTTCTTC.